What follows is one T cell receptor beta chain and its context. At one end, the junction sequence differs from germline, possibly due to a read error. The sample belongs to a study of T cells in Graves' hyperthyroidism and ophthalmopathy. Authors of the study amplified TCR beta CDR3 regions from RNA transcripts. Using the HTBI primer set, a first-round RT-PCR was run on the TCR CDR3. TCRdb re-called the multiplex PCR reads through MiXCR, storing one row per CDR3 protein. The top ten hold around a third of the sample, which has nearly 750,000 distinct CDR3 sequences, just over 35% seen once. This CDR3 has 13 residues. Germline V lookup: CDR1 ENHRY, CDR2 SYGVKD. In patients aged 18 to 65, hyperthyroidism was newly diagnosed, with duration under 2 months.

The chain couples TRBV10-3 to TRBJ2-2, with D uncertain. The TCR sequence derives from a middle-aged woman with Graves' hyperthyroidism. Sequenced material: blood. CDR3 in DNA: TGTGCCAGCAGTCTGCCCCCTTCCGGGGAGCTGTTTTTT. Translated, it gives CASSLPPSGELFF.